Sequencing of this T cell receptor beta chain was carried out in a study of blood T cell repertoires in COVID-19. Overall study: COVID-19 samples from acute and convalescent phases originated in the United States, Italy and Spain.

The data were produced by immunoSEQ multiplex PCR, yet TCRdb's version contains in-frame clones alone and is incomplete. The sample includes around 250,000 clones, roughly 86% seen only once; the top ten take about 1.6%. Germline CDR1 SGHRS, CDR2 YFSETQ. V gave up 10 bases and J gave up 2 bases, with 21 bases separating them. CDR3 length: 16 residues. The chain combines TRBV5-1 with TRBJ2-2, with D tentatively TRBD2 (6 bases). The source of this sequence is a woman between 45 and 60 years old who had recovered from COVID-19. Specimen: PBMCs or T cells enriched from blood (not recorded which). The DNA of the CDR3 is TGCGCCGGGTCCGATACGGGAGCCGGAAACACCGGGGAGCTGTTTTTT. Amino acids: CAGSDTGAGNTGELFF.